This T cell receptor beta chain was sequenced in a study of shared clonotypes between healthy human individuals. Across the study: Researchers drew samples from a couple of women and a few men aged 18 to 49. CD4 naive and memory got three plates each, CD8 naive two, CD8 memory one.

As processed by the authors: For the immunoSEQ data, sequences were junction-only without quality scores, so filtering differed. Sequencing used immunoSEQ multiplex PCR; TCRdb keeps in-frame clones, though not all of them. From that table come the V and J calls and clone size; the DNA was used to work out D and trimming. The sample yields under 1 million clones, about 96% seen once. CDR3 size: 16 residues. The germline gives CDR1 SNHLY, CDR2 FYNNEI. V lost 7 bases, J lost 3 bases, and 10 bases stayed unmatched. Terminally differentiated effector memory CD45RA+ cells were left out of the naive CD8 fraction, which was CD45RO-negative and positively selected for CCR7.

The rearrangement uses TRBV2 and TRBJ2-7, with 12 bases identical to TRBD1. The specimen was naive CD8+ T cells sorted from blood. The sequence was collected from a man in his thirties or forties in good health. The CDR3 DNA follows: TGTGCCAGCACCACAGGGACAGGGGGCGATGGCTACGAGCAGTACTTC. It codes for CASTTGTGGDGYEQYF.